This T cell receptor (beta chain) was recovered during a study of blood T cell repertoires in COVID-19. Study in general: Acute and convalescent COVID-19 samples came from the United States, Italy and Spain. PBMCs, B-cell-depleted T cells, or T cells provided the cDNA or gDNA that made up the material.

A few counts support this clone. Source study methods: Amplification with reference gene primers provided the estimates of nucleated cell counts. This table comes from immunoSEQ multiplex PCR, and its TCRdb copy is limited to in-frame clones, with some not included. The DNA gave D and trimming, while V, J and clone size come from that table. There are around 35,000 clones in the sample; roughly 90% occur only once, and about 13% lies in the top ten. Trimming cost V 7 bases and J 5 bases; bases outside gene matches: 13. CDR1 is SGHVS and CDR2 is FQNEAQ in the germline V gene. The CDR3 loop spans 18 amino acids.

The specimen was peripheral blood. The clonotype was recovered from a human donor in a cohort sampled during active COVID-19. The V call is TRBV7-8, the J call TRBJ2-2; 13 bases are a match to TRBD2. CDR3 DNA sequence: TGTGCCAGCATTCGGGGACTAGCGGGATCTAATCCTACCGGGGAGCTGTTTTTT. Its translation is CASIRGLAGSNPTGELFF.